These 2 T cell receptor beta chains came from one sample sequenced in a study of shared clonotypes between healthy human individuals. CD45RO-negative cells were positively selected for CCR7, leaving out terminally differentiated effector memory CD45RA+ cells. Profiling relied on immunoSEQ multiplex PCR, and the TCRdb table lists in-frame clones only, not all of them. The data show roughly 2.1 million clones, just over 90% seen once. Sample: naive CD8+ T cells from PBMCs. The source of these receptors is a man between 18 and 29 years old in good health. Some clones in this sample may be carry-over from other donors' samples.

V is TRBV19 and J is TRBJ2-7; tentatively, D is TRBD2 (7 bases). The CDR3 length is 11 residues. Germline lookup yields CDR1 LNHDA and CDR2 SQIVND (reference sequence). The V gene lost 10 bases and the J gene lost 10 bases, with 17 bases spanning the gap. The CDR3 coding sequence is TGTGCCACCGATTCGGGGGGACAACAGTACTTC. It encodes CATDSGGQQYF.

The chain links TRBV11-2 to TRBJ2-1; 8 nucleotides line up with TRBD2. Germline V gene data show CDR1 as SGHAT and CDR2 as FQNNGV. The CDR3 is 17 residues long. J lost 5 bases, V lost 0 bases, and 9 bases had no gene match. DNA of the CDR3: TGTGCCAGCAGCTTAGAGGTATTAGCGGGAATGCACAATGAGCAGTTCTTC. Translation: CASSLEVLAGMHNEQFF. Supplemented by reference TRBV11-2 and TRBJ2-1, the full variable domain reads EAGVAQSPRYKIIEKRQSVAFWCNPISGHATLYWYQQILGQGPKLLIQFQNNGVVDDSQLPKDRFSAERLKGVDSTLKIQPAKLEDSAVYLCASSLEVLAGMHNEQFFGPGTRLTVL.